Presented here are 31 T cell receptor beta chains from one specimen sequenced in a study of cytomegalovirus exposure and HLA in healthy donors. PCR primers comprised 60 Vbeta and 13 Jbeta primers. The assay was immunoSEQ multiplex PCR, and TCRdb's table has in-frame clones only and misses some. Among around 25,000 clones, about four fifths were seen once, and the ten largest hold more than 4.5%. Sequencing was carried out using PBMCs. The origin of the receptors is a male donor in good health and CMV-seronegative.

This clone has just a few counts. The gene calls are TRBV7-9 and TRBJ1-1; D perhaps matches TRBD1 (5 bases). The CDR3 spans 14 residues. Trimming removed 6 bases at V and 3 bases at J, with 14 bases between. The germline V gene has CDR1 SEHNR and CDR2 FQNEAQ (reference sequence). The CDR3 DNA follows: TGTGCCAGCAGTTTGCTAGGGGACTACACTGAAGCTTTCTTT. Its translation: CASSLLGDYTEAFF.

This clone occurred once. The rearrangement joins TRBV29-1 to TRBJ1-1; D is unresolved. The CDR3 runs to 13 residues. CDR1 is SQVTM, CDR2 ANQGSEA, per germline. V gave up 4 bases and J gave up 0 bases, with 9 bases separating them. The CDR3, as DNA: TGCAGCGTTGTTCGCGCCCTGAACACTGAAGCTTTCTTT. This gives the protein CSVVRALNTEAFF.

The chain couples TRBV7-9 to TRBJ2-5; TRBD1 agrees at 7 bases. Germline lookup yields CDR1 SEHNR and CDR2 FQNEAQ (reference sequence). The ends lost 5 bases at V and 5 bases at J; junction bases unmatched: 8. The CDR3 extends over 14 amino acids. This chain's CDR3 is CASSDRAILETQYF. The CDR3 DNA sequence: TGTGCCAGCAGCGACAGGGCTATTTTGGAGACCCAGTACTTC.

The rearrangement joins TRBV27 to TRBJ2-4; 9 positions agree with TRBD2. Germline CDR1 and CDR2: MNHEY and SMNVEV (reference sequence). J was trimmed by 5 bases and V by 0 bases; bases with no gene match: 5. This CDR3 spans 16 amino acids. In nucleotides, the CDR3 is TGTGCCAGCAGTTTATCGGCCAGCGGGGGGCAAAACATTCAGTACTTC. It is translated as CASSLSASGGQNIQYF.

This clone was recorded once. The chain joins TRBV7-8 to TRBJ1-3, with D possibly TRBD1 on 6 matching bases. The germline V gene has CDR1 SGHVS and CDR2 FQNEAQ. The V end was cut by 2 bases, the J end by 0 bases, with 8 bases between. The CDR3 has 15 amino acids. The CDR3 nucleotides are TGTGCCAGCAGCTTAATAGGGGGCTCTGGAAACACCATATATTTT. This codes for CASSLIGGSGNTIYF.

The table lists this clone with a few counts. In this CDR3 the conserved last residue, phenylalanine or tryptophan, is missing, so a read error is likely. The V gene is TRBV11-2, the J gene TRBJ1-1; D unclear. Looked up from germline, CDR1 is SGHAT and CDR2 is FQNNGV. With 0 bases removed from V and 1 base from J, the gap between germline ends came to 12 bases. This CDR3 comprises 16 residues. For the CDR3, the DNA is TGTGCCAGCAGCTTAGATCTGGGCGGCGGGAACACTGAAGCTTTCTCT. This gives the protein CASSLDLGGGNTEAFS.

The rearrangement uses TRBV10-1 and TRBJ2-7, with D maybe TRBD2 (5 bases). Germline V gene lookup returns CDR1 WNHNN and CDR2 SYGVQD (reference sequence). The CDR3 runs to 13 residues. With 7 bases removed from V and 4 bases from J, the gap between germline ends came to 14 bases. The CDR3 loop reads CASTGVERYEQYF. The DNA of the CDR3 is TGCGCCAGCACCGGGGTGGAACGATACGAGCAGTACTTC.

J is TRBJ2-7 and V is TRBV4-2; possibly TRBD2 for D (6 bases). V lost 0 bases, J lost 2 bases, and 8 bases lay in between. The CDR3 covers 14 residues. Per the germline V gene, CDR1 is LGHNA and CDR2 is YNFKEQ. Written as DNA, the CDR3 is TGTGCCAGCAGCCAAGATCCGGGAGCCTACGAGCAGTACTTC. It encodes CASSQDPGAYEQYF.

The rearrangement uses TRBV2 and TRBJ1-1; 8 nucleotides align to TRBD1. Germline-derived CDR1 and CDR2 are SNHLY and FYNNEI. With 4 bases clipped from V and 0 bases from J, the junction kept 1 base outside the gene matches. This CDR3 has 14 amino acids. CDR3 residues: CASSGQGMNTEAFF. CDR3 coding DNA: TGTGCCAGCAGTGGACAGGGGATGAACACTGAAGCTTTCTTT.

This chain links TRBV27 with TRBJ2-1; tentative D call: TRBD1 (6 bases). Germline CDR1 reads MNHEY; CDR2 reads SMNVEV (reference sequence). V shed 4 bases and J shed 4 bases, with 14 bases lying between them. This CDR3 contains 15 residues. The CDR3 bases are TGTGCCAGCAGTTCCTCGGGACACCGATACAATGAGCAGTTCTTC. Encoded protein: CASSSSGHRYNEQFF.

The chain has TRBV6-6 and TRBJ2-2; D gene uncertain. Germline V CDR1 and CDR2: MNHNY, SVGAGI (reference sequence). Trimming removed 0 bases from V and 8 bases from J, with 7 bases in between. There are 13 residues in the CDR3. As DNA, the CDR3 is TGTGCCAGCAGTTACTCGAGCGAAGGGGAGCTGTTTTTT. This codes for CASSYSSEGELFF.

This clone has only a few counts. The V and J genes are TRBV2 and TRBJ1-1, with a weak D call TRBD1 (6 bases). V was shortened by 5 bases and J by 3 bases, with 13 bases between the two germline ends. Looked up from germline, CDR1 is SNHLY and CDR2 is FYNNEI. The CDR3 runs 14 residues. CDR3 amino acids: CASSTIGGDTEAFF. The CDR3 DNA reads as TGTGCCAGCAGTACGATAGGGGGGGACACTGAAGCTTTCTTT.

The chain employs TRBV5-1 and TRBJ2-7; 13 bases line up with TRBD2. The CDR3 has 15 residues. CDR1 is SGHRS, CDR2 YFSETQ, per germline. V lost 3 bases and J lost 2; bases outside the gene matches: 2. The DNA of the CDR3 is TGCGCCAGCAGCTGGACTAGCGGGAGTCCCTACGAGCAGTACTTC. Amino acids: CASSWTSGSPYEQYF.

As for this clone: Within the sample, other DNA sequences also encode this same CDR3. The V and J genes are TRBV9 and TRBJ2-1; possible D gene TRBD1, 6 bases. CDR1 is SGDLS, CDR2 YYNGEE, per germline. The CDR3 loop spans 14 amino acids. Trimming shortened V by 5 bases and J by 4 bases, and 13 bases separated the two germline ends. In nucleotides, the CDR3 is TGTGCCAGCAGTGTCGGGACACTATACAATGAGCAGTTCTTC. Translated: CASSVGTLYNEQFF.

This rearrangement joins TRBV5-1 to TRBJ2-6; the match to TRBD1 covers 7 bases. The V segment lost 4 bases and the J segment 2 bases; nucleotides outside the gene matches: 3. Germline CDR1 is SGHRS and CDR2 is YFSETQ. The CDR3 sequence is 15 residues long. The CDR3, as DNA: TGCGCCAGCAGCCCTGGGACAGCTGGGGCCAACGTCCTGACTTTC. The encoded protein is CASSPGTAGANVLTF.

This chain connects TRBV4-3 to TRBJ2-1; 8 bases fit TRBD2. The CDR3 contains 14 residues. CDR1 is LGHNA, CDR2 YSLEER, per germline. The V segment lost 3 bases and the J segment 7 bases; nucleotides outside the gene matches: 5. For the CDR3, the DNA is TGCGCCAGCAGCCAGGGGGGGACTAGTAATGAGCAGTTCTTC. Encoded protein: CASSQGGTSNEQFF.

This clone turned up a few times. V and J are TRBV5-1 and TRBJ2-1; 11 bases are shared with TRBD2. V gave up 1 base and J gave up 9 bases; unmatched junction bases: 18. Germline V CDR1 and CDR2: SGHRS, YFSETQ. The CDR3 extends over 19 amino acids. For the CDR3, the DNA is TGCGCCAGCAGCTTGCCCCTAGCGGGGGGTCAGATCAGCACAGCTGAGCAGTTCTTC. Amino acid sequence: CASSLPLAGGQISTAEQFF.

In this sample, this clone turned up once. V and J are TRBV28 and TRBJ2-7; D possibly corresponds to TRBD1 (6 bases). The CDR3 runs 15 residues. CDR1 MDHEN and CDR2 SYDVKM come from the germline V gene. With 3 bases removed from V and 3 bases from J, the gap between germline ends came to 15 bases. CDR3 sequence (DNA): TGTGCCAGCAGTTTCCCAGGGGACGGTGACTACGAGCAGTACTTC. This translates into CASSFPGDGDYEQYF.

The genes are TRBV7-2 and TRBJ1-4, with a possible D match to TRBD1 (5 bases). Trimming stripped 5 bases from V and 5 bases from J, with 18 bases between. This CDR3 is built from 16 residues. Germline values: CDR1 SGHTA, CDR2 FQGNSA. The CDR3 DNA reads TGTGCCAGCAGCCAGGGAGGAGGGTCAGGGAATGAAAAACTGTTTTTT. This encodes CASSQGGGSGNEKLFF.

V and J are TRBV7-3 and TRBJ2-6, with a weak D call TRBD2 (6 bases). CDR1 and CDR2 (germline): SGHTA, FQGTGA. Trimming left V 2 bases short and J 2 bases short, with 16 bases between. This CDR3 comprises 18 residues. This chain's CDR3 is CASSLGGGFNAGANVLTF. The CDR3 nucleotides are TGTGCCAGCAGCTTAGGGGGAGGCTTTAACGCTGGGGCCAACGTCCTGACTTTC.

The rearrangement uses TRBV2 and TRBJ2-1; D ambiguous. V was trimmed by 3 bases and J by 5 bases, leaving 8 bases between them. The CDR3 extends over 13 amino acids. The germline V gene encodes CDR1 SNHLY and CDR2 FYNNEI. DNA of the CDR3: TGTGCCAGCAGTGAGATCAGAAACAATGAGCAGTTCTTC. This sequence encodes CASSEIRNNEQFF.

This rearrangement joins TRBV19 to TRBJ1-5; a possible D gene is TRBD1 (5 bases). Germline CDR1 and CDR2: LNHDA and SQIVND (reference sequence). CDR3 size: 15 residues. Trimming stripped 3 bases from V and 3 bases from J, with 12 bases between. For the CDR3, the DNA is TGTGCCAGTAGTATGGGGGGAAGGACCAATCAGCCCCAGCATTTT. Translating gives CASSMGGRTNQPQHF.

V is TRBV5-1 and J is TRBJ1-2; 7 nucleotides agree with TRBD1. The J segment lost 8 bases and the V segment lost 3 bases, leaving 7 bases of the junction unmatched. Germline values: CDR1 SGHRS, CDR2 YFSETQ. The CDR3 loop spans 13 amino acids. CDR3 loop: CASSYWDSRGYTF. In nucleotides, the CDR3 is TGCGCCAGCAGCTATTGGGACAGTAGGGGCTACACCTTC.

This rearrangement joins TRBV30 to TRBJ1-1; D is ambiguous. Germline assignment: CDR1 GTSNPN and CDR2 SVGIG (reference sequence). V lost 4 bases and J lost 3, with 6 bases in between. There are 11 residues in the CDR3. CDR3 residues: CAWISYTEAFF. The CDR3 DNA reads as TGTGCCTGGATCTCTTACACTGAAGCTTTCTTT.

This chain links TRBV30 with TRBJ2-7; the match to TRBD2 covers 12 bases. This CDR3 has 18 amino acids. Per germline, CDR1 GTSNPN and CDR2 SVGIG (reference sequence). With V trimmed by 0 bases and J by 3 bases, 12 bases remained unmatched. The CDR3 region is CAWSVLRTSGGPDYEQYF. The DNA for the CDR3 is TGTGCCTGGAGTGTACTTCGTACTAGCGGGGGGCCGGACTACGAGCAGTACTTC.

The chain joins TRBV7-9 to TRBJ2-7; the D gene is possibly TRBD2 (6 bases). Per germline, CDR1 SEHNR and CDR2 FQNEAQ (reference sequence). V was trimmed by 5 bases and J by 1 base, leaving 18 bases between them. The CDR3 has 16 amino acids. In nucleotides, the CDR3 is TGTGCCAGCAGCCCCATGAGTATAGCGGTTTCCTACGAGCAGTACTTC. It yields the protein CASSPMSIAVSYEQYF.

The gene calls are TRBV1 and TRBJ2-5; the listed D gene, TRBD1, was not tested against the DNA. TRBV1 is a pseudogene. The CDR3 consists of 14 residues. The CDR3 sequence is CTSSRNRGQETQYF. CDR3 sequence (DNA): TGCACCAGCAGCCGAAACAGGGGGCAAGAGACCCAGTACTTC.

This clone was seen a handful of times. The CDR3 region is CASSLIAGGTDTQYF. The CDR3 nucleotides are TGTGCCAGCAGCTTAATCGCGGGGGGTACAGATACGCAGTATTTT. The chain uses TRBV7-2 and TRBJ2-3; TRBD2 matches 8 bases. Losses at the gene ends were 2 bases for V and 3 bases for J; bases not matched to a gene: 4. The CDR3 is 15 residues long. Germline V CDR1 and CDR2: SGHTA, FQGNSA.

The J gene is TRBJ1-4, the V gene TRBV29-1; tentatively, D is TRBD1 (5 bases). CDR1 and CDR2 (germline): SQVTM, ANQGSEA. V was pared by 4 bases and J by 2 bases, with 8 bases between. This CDR3 comprises 13 residues. The chain's CDR3 is CSVAGGTNEKLFF. In nucleotides, the CDR3 is TGCAGCGTTGCCGGGGGGACTAATGAAAAACTGTTTTTT.

This chain joins TRBV19 and TRBJ1-2; 7 bases fit TRBD1. Germline CDR1 and CDR2: LNHDA and SQIVND (reference sequence). The CDR3 sequence is 17 residues long. J was trimmed by 2 bases and V by 9 bases; bases with no gene match: 18. The CDR3 loop reads CASRKQGRTDTNYGYTF. CDR3 DNA sequence: TGTGCCAGCCGAAAACAGGGGCGGACCGACACGAACTATGGCTACACCTTC.

The DNA for the CDR3 is TGTGCCAGCAGCCCTAACAGGGGGCGAGGCGAGCAGTACTTC. Translated: CASSPNRGRGEQYF. The rearrangement joins TRBV7-7 to TRBJ2-5; TRBD1 aligns across 9 bases. The J call is in doubt because the DNA end fits TRBJ2-7 better. CDR1 and CDR2 (germline): SSHAT, FNYEAQ (reference sequence). The CDR3 is 14 amino acids.